Listed here is a single T cell receptor beta chain. This specimen belongs to a study of relationships among human T cell subsets. This CDR3 region has 14 residues. Germline assignment: CDR1 SNHLY and CDR2 FYNNEI. The germline V and J ends were trimmed by 4 bases and 2 bases, with 10 bases remaining between them. Semiquantitative ARM-PCR amplified T cell receptor alpha and beta CDR3 regions from mRNA. ARM-PCR used tagged nested gene-specific primers, then communal superprimers for exponential amplification. Using its own MiXCR run on the multiplex PCR reads, TCRdb lists one record per CDR3 protein. The sample has 16,000 or so distinct CDR3 sequences, approximately 56% seen once.

The source of this sequence is a man aged 40-50 years in good health. Sequencing was carried out using total T cells sorted from blood. J is TRBJ2-3 and V is TRBV2; tentative D call: TRBD2 (6 bases). CDR3 nucleotides: TGTGCCAGCAGTGTGCGGGGCAACACAGATACGCAGTATTTT. It codes for CASSVRGNTDTQYF.